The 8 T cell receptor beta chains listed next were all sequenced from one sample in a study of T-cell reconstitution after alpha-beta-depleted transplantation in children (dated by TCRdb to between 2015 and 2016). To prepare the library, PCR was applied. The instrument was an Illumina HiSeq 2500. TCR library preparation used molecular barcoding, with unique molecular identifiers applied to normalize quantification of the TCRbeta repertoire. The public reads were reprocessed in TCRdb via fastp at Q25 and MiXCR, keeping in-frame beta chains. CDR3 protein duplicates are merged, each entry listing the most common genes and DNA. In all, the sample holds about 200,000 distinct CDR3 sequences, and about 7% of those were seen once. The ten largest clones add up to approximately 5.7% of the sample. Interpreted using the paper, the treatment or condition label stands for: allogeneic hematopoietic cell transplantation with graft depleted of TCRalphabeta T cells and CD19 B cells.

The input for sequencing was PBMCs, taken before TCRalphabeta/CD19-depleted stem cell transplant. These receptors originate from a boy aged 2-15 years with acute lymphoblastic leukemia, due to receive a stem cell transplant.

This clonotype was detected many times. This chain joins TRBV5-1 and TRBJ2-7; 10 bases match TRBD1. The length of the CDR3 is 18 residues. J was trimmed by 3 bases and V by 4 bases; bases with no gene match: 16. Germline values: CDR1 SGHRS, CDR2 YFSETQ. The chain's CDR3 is CASSPWGPPGQGNYEQYF. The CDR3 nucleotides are TGCGCCAGCAGCCCCTGGGGCCCACCGGGACAGGGGAACTACGAGCAGTACTTC.

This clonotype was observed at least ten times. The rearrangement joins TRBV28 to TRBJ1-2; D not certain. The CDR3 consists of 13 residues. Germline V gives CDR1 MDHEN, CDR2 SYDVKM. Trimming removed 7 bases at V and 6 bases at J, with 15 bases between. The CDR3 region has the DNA TGTGCCAGCACCTCCTTGGTTCCGGATGGCTACACCTTC. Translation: CASTSLVPDGYTF.

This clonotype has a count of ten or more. This chain's CDR3 is CSVEGLGHGYNEQFF. In DNA, the CDR3 is TGCAGCGTTGAGGGCTTGGGACACGGCTACAATGAGCAGTTCTTC. The V and J genes are TRBV29-1 and TRBJ2-1, with a tentative D call TRBD1 (6 bases). This CDR3 comprises 15 residues. Trimming stripped 3 bases from V and 3 bases from J, with 15 bases between. Looked up from germline, CDR1 is SQVTM and CDR2 is ANQGSEA.

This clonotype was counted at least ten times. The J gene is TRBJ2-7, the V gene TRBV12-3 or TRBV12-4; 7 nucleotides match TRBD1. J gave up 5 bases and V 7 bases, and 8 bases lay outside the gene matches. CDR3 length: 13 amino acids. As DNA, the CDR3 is TGTGCCAGCACCCTCGACAGGGCTGACGAGCAGTACTTC. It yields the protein CASTLDRADEQYF.

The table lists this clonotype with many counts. The CDR3 nucleotides are TGCAGCCGCCCCGGGACAGGGCCCTACGAGCAGTACTTC. This translates into CSRPGTGPYEQYF. V gene TRBV20-1 combines with J gene TRBJ2-7; 9 bases fit TRBD1. This CDR3 is 13 amino acids long. From germline, CDR1 is DFQATT and CDR2 SNEGSKA (reference sequence).

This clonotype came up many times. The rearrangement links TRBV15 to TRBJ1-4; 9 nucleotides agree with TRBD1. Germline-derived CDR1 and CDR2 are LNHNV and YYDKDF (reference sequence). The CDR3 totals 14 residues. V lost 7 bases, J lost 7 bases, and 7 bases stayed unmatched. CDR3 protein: CATNPDRGGEKLFF. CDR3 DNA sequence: TGTGCCACCAACCCGGACAGGGGTGGTGAAAAACTGTTTTTT.

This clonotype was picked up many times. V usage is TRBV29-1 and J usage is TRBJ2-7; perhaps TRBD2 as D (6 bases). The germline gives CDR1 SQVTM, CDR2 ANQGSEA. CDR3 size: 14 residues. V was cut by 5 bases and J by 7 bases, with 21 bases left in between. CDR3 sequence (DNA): TGCAGCGTTCCCTCTGGGGACTTAATGGGGGAGCAGTACTTC. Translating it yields CSVPSGDLMGEQYF.

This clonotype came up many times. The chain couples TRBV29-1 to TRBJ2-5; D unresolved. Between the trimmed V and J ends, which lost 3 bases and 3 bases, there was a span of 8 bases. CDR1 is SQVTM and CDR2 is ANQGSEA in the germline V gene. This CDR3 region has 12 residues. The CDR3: CSVDSREETQYF. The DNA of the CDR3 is TGCAGCGTTGACTCCCGGGAAGAGACCCAGTACTTC.